Presented here are 13 T cell receptor beta chains from one specimen sequenced in a study of CD8+ T cells in alopecia areata. The treatment denotes: oral pan-JAK inhibitor, 5-10 mg twice daily. In each case, RNA was isolated and then reverse transcribed into cDNA as the sequencing template. Produced via immunoSEQ multiplex PCR; TCRdb's table is partial and in-frame only. The sample contains around 200,000 clones, 60% to 70% of which appear only once. The specimen comprised CD4+ T cells sorted from blood, sampled at week 4, from a patient treated with tofacitinib. The receptors come from a human donor with alopecia areata.

The genes are TRBV18 and TRBJ2-5; unclear D gene. The germline V gene has CDR1 KGHSH and CDR2 LQKENI. The CDR3 runs 14 residues. The V end was cut by 0 bases, the J end by 5 bases, with 10 bases between. For the CDR3, the DNA is TGTGCCAGCTCACCACCGGCTGGGGTCGAGACCCAGTACTTC. Encoded protein: CASSPPAGVETQYF.

The chain joins TRBV2 to TRBJ2-5; no firm D call. The V end lost 1 base, the J end lost 4 bases, and 13 bases lay between the germline ends. Germline assignment: CDR1 SNHLY and CDR2 FYNNEI. The CDR3 totals 15 residues. The CDR3 DNA reads as TGTGCCAGCAGTGAAGTCGGGCGTAGCTCAGAGACCCAGTACTTC. Translation gives CASSEVGRSSETQYF.

This clone was seen more than once but under ten times. The gene calls are TRBV7-2 and TRBJ2-3; perhaps TRBD2 as D (6 bases). From germline, CDR1 is SGHTA and CDR2 FQGNSA. The CDR3 is 15 amino acids. V shed 4 bases and J shed 1 base, with 12 bases lying between them. The CDR3 DNA follows: TGTGCCAGCAGCTCTACCGGGAGCGGCACAGATACGCAGTATTTT. This gives the protein CASSSTGSGTDTQYF. Full variable domain (outside the CDR3, taken from reference TRBV7-2 and TRBJ2-3): GAGVSQSPSNKVTEKGKDVELRCDPISGHTALYWYRQSLGQGLEFLIYFQGNSAPDKSGLPSDRFSAERTGGSVSTLTIQRTQQEDSAVYLCASSSTGSGTDTQYFGPGTRLTVL.

The chain links TRBV25-1 to TRBJ2-2; 9 bases are shared with TRBD2. The CDR3 has 18 residues. Looked up from germline, CDR1 is MGHDK and CDR2 is SYGVNS. Trimming removed 0 bases from V and 1 base from J; junction bases left unmatched: 6. CDR3 DNA sequence: TGTGCCAGCAGTGAATATGGGGCTAGCGGGATGAACACCGGGGAGCTGTTTTTT. Amino acid sequence: CASSEYGASGMNTGELFF.

V usage is TRBV30 and J usage is TRBJ2-2; perhaps TRBD2 as D (5 bases). Germline V lookup: CDR1 GTSNPN, CDR2 SVGIG (reference sequence). The ends were cut back, 5 bases at V and 0 bases at J, with 7 bases in the middle. The CDR3 loop spans 13 amino acids. The CDR3 loop reads CAWLTTNTGELFF. CDR3 bases: TGTGCCTGGTTGACTACGAACACCGGGGAGCTGTTTTTT.

V gene TRBV11-1 combines with J gene TRBJ2-2; D gene unclear. Germline V gene sequence: CDR1 SGHAT, CDR2 FQDESV (reference sequence). V was clipped by 4 bases and J by 4 bases, with 13 bases between them. The CDR3 is 15 residues long. CDR3 region: CASSSSDTFTGELFF. The CDR3, as DNA: TGTGCCAGCAGCTCCTCAGACACGTTCACCGGGGAGCTGTTTTTT.

J is TRBJ1-1 and V is TRBV29-1; D gene unclear. V was trimmed by 7 bases and J by 0 bases, leaving 12 bases between them. CDR3 size: 13 residues. Germline loops: CDR1 SQVTM, CDR2 ANQGSEA. In nucleotides, the CDR3 is TGCAGCGCCGAGACTGTCATGAACACTGAAGCTTTCTTT. Protein: CSAETVMNTEAFF.

This chain connects TRBV5-1 to TRBJ2-2; no definite D call. The CDR3 runs 16 residues. Looked up from germline, CDR1 is SGHRS and CDR2 is YFSETQ. V was pared by 6 bases and J by 0 bases, with 15 bases between. The DNA of the CDR3 is TGCGCCAGCACCCACGGCCGGGCCCCGAACACCGGGGAGCTGTTTTTT. Encoded protein: CASTHGRAPNTGELFF. Based on the CDR3 plus reference TRBV5-1 and TRBJ2-2, the full variable domain is KAGVTQTPRYLIKTRGQQVTLSCSPISGHRSVSWYQQTPGQGLQFLFEYFSETQRNKGNFPGRFSGRQFSNSRSEMNVSTLELGDSALYLCASTHGRAPNTGELFFGEGSRLTVL.

The chain combines TRBV25-1 with TRBJ2-5; D unclear. The germline V and J ends were trimmed by 0 bases and 0 bases, with 11 bases remaining between them. The CDR3 is 16 residues long. Germline lookup yields CDR1 MGHDK and CDR2 SYGVNS. The CDR3 is CASSEYVRQDQETQYF. In DNA, the CDR3 is TGTGCCAGCAGTGAATATGTGCGGCAGGACCAAGAGACCCAGTACTTC.

V is TRBV6-1 and J is TRBJ1-5, with a weak D call TRBD1 (5 bases). The CDR3 runs 14 residues. V gave up 7 bases and J gave up 9 bases, with 19 bases separating them. From germline, CDR1 is MNHNS and CDR2 SASEGT. CDR3 nucleotide sequence: TGTGCCAGCAATACCAGGGAGGGGATCATGCCCCAGCATTTT. Its translation is CASNTREGIMPQHF.

The chain combines TRBV30 with TRBJ2-1, with 10 bases that match TRBD2. V shed 0 bases and J 5 bases; nucleotides not matched to a gene: 4. The CDR3 consists of 15 residues. CDR1 is GTSNPN and CDR2 is SVGIG in the germline V gene (reference sequence). The CDR3 sequence is CAWSVGLAGDNEQFF. The CDR3 nucleotides read TGTGCCTGGAGTGTAGGGCTAGCGGGAGACAATGAGCAGTTCTTC.

This clone turned up a few times. The rearrangement joins TRBV28 to TRBJ2-7; D possibly corresponds to TRBD1 (5 bases). The CDR3 runs 12 residues. V lost 5 bases and J 5 bases, leaving 10 bases between the germline ends. Germline V gene lookup returns CDR1 MDHEN and CDR2 SYDVKM. CDR3 amino acids: CASSHTGDEQYF. The CDR3 DNA sequence: TGTGCCAGCAGTCACACAGGAGACGAGCAGTACTTC.

A few counts support this clone. The chain recombines TRBV29-1 with TRBJ2-3; 13 bases match TRBD2. V lost 3 bases, J lost 4 bases, and 4 bases stayed unmatched. The CDR3 extends over 15 amino acids. Germline CDR1 SQVTM, CDR2 ANQGSEA. The CDR3 loop reads CSVELLAGGADTQYF. Written as DNA, the CDR3 is TGCAGCGTTGAGTTACTAGCGGGAGGGGCAGATACGCAGTATTTT.